The 8 T cell receptor beta chains reported below all come from one sample, sequenced in a study of T cell repertoires in cytomegalovirus infection. TCRdb reanalysed the reads using MiXCR and keeps one entry per CDR3 protein. The sample carries approximately 290,000 distinct CDR3 sequences, roughly 26% recorded once. Material for sequencing was PBMCs. The source of these receptors is a human donor in good health (CMV status not recorded). Some clones in this sample may be carry-over from other donors' samples.

V gene TRBV18 combines with J gene TRBJ1-3, with unresolved D. Germline-derived CDR1 and CDR2 are KGHSH and LQKENI. The ends were cut back, 3 bases at V and 3 bases at J, with 6 bases in the middle. The CDR3 is 13 residues long. This CDR3 is CASSPKRGNTIYF. For the CDR3, the DNA is TGTGCCAGCTCACCGAAGCGTGGAAACACCATATATTTT.

The chain carries TRBV6-1 and TRBJ2-3; D possibly corresponds to TRBD1 (5 bases). There are 14 residues in the CDR3. V was pared by 3 bases and J by 6 bases, with 13 bases between. Germline loops: CDR1 MNHNS, CDR2 SASEGT. CDR3 sequence reads: CASSDRQGWDTQYF. The CDR3 DNA reads as TGTGCCAGCAGTGATCGGCAGGGATGGGATACGCAGTATTTT.

This clonotype was found many times. One end of the junction is discordant with germline, which a read error may explain. The V call is TRBV7-2, the J call TRBJ2-7; TRBD1 matches at 7 bases. This CDR3 region has 12 residues. Germline CDR1 and CDR2: SGHTA and FQGNSA. The CDR3 DNA follows: TGTGCCAGCAGCTTAGGGACAGGACCACGGTCGTTC. This gives the protein CASSLGTGPRSF.

This clonotype was counted between two and nine times. This rearrangement joins TRBV6-2 or TRBV6-3 to TRBJ2-1; TRBD2 matches 7 bases. After removal of 6 bases from V and 1 base from J, the junction contained 3 bases not matched to a gene. Germline CDR1 and CDR2: MNHEY and SVGEGT. This CDR3 contains 14 residues. CDR3 coding DNA: TGTGCCAGCAGGCCTAGCGGTTCCTACAATGAGCAGTTCTTC. It codes for CASRPSGSYNEQFF.

The V and J genes are TRBV12-3 or TRBV12-4 and TRBJ2-5, with D possibly matching TRBD2 (5 bases). This CDR3 is 15 amino acids long. The V end lost 2 bases, the J end lost 1 base, and 11 bases lay between the germline ends. The CDR3 protein is CASSLQASTQETQYF. Here the CDR3 DNA reads TGTGCCAGCAGTTTACAGGCTAGCACCCAAGAGACCCAGTACTTC.

The chain recombines TRBV20-1 with TRBJ2-2, with 11 bases matching TRBD2. This CDR3 is built from 16 residues. V lost 3 bases to trimming and J lost 1 base; unmatched junction nucleotides: 4. CDR1 is DFQATT, CDR2 SNEGSKA, per germline (reference sequence). DNA for the CDR3: TGCAGTGCTAGCCTAGCGGGGGGCCGGAACACCGGGGAGCTGTTTTTT. It translates to CSASLAGGRNTGELFF.

Of note for this clonotype: The final CDR3 position lacks the conserved phenylalanine or tryptophan, pointing to a likely read error. The DNA is omitted, as the CDR3 cannot be located on it reliably, and the CDR3 follows TCRdb's listing. The CDR3 region is CASGQSSYNEPFC. The chain is built from TRBV28 and TRBJ2-1; the listed D gene, TRBD1, was not tested against the DNA. Germline lookup yields CDR1 MDHEN and CDR2 SYDVKM. The CDR3 adds up to 13 amino acids, both ends counted.

The CDR3 protein is CATSRTGIESYTF. The CDR3 DNA reads as TGTGCCACCAGTAGGACAGGGATAGAAAGCTACACCTTC. The V gene is TRBV24-1, the J gene TRBJ1-2; the match to TRBD1 covers 8 bases. Germline V gives CDR1 KGHDR, CDR2 SFDVKD. This CDR3 is 13 amino acids long. V shed 6 bases, J shed 9 bases, and the junction held 8 bases outside the gene matches.